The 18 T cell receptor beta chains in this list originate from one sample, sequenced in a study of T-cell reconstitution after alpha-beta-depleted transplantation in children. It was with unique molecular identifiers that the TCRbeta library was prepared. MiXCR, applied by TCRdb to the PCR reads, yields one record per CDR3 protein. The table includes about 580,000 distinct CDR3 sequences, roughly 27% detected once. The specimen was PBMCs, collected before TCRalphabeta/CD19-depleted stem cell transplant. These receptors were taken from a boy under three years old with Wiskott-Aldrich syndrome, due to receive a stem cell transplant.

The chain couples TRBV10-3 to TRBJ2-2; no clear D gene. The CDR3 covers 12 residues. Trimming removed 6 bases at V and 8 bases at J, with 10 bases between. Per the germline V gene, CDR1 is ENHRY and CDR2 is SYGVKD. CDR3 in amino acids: CAISPFRGELFF. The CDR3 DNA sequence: TGTGCCATCAGCCCGTTTCGGGGGGAGCTGTTTTTT.

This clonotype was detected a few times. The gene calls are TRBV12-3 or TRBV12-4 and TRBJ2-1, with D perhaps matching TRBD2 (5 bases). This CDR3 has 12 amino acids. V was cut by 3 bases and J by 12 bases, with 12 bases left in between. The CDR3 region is CASSFRLAVQFF. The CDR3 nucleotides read TGTGCCAGCAGTTTCAGGCTAGCTGTGCAGTTCTTC.

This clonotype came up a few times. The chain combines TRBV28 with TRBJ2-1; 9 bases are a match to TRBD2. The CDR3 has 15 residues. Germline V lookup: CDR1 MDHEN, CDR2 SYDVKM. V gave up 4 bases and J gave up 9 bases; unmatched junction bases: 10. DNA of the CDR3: TGTGCCAGCAGTTACCGCGGGAGGGCCATTCCTGAGCAGTTCTTC. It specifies CASSYRGRAIPEQFF.

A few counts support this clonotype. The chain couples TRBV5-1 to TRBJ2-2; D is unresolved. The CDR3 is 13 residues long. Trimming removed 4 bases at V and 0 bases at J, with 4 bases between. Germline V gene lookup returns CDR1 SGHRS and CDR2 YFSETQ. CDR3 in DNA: TGCGCCAGCAGCACAACGAACACCGGGGAGCTGTTTTTT. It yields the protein CASSTTNTGELFF. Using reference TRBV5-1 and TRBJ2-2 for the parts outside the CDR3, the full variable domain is KAGVTQTPRYLIKTRGQQVTLSCSPISGHRSVSWYQQTPGQGLQFLFEYFSETQRNKGNFPGRFSGRQFSNSRSEMNVSTLELGDSALYLCASSTTNTGELFFGEGSRLTVL.

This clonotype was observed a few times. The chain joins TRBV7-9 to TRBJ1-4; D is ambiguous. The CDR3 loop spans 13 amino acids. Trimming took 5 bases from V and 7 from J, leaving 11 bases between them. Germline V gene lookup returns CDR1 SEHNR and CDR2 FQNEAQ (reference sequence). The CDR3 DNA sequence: TGTGCCAGCAGCACGCGGCCGGGTGAAAAACTGTTTTTT. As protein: CASSTRPGEKLFF.

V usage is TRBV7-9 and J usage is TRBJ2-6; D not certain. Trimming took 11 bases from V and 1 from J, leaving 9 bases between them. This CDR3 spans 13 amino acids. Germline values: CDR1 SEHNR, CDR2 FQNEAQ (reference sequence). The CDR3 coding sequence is TGTGCCGGTCTAACTTCTGGGGCCAACGTCCTGACTTTC. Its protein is CAGLTSGANVLTF.

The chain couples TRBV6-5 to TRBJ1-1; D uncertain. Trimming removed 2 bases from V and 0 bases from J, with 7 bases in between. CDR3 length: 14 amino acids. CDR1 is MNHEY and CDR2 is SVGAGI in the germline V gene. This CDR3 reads CASSYAGLNTEAFF. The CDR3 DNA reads TGTGCCAGCAGTTACGCGGGATTGAACACTGAAGCTTTCTTT.

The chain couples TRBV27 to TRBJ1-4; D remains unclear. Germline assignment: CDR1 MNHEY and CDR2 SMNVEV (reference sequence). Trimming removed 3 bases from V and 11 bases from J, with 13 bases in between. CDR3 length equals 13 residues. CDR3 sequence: CASSLSGPRKLFF. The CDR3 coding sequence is TGTGCCAGCAGTTTGTCGGGTCCGAGGAAACTGTTTTTT. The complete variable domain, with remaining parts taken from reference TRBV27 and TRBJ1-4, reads EAQVTQNPRYLITVTGKKLTVTCSQNMNHEYMSWYRQDPGLGLRQIYYSMNVEVTDKGDVPEGYKVSRKEKRNFPLILESPSPNQTSLYFCASSLSGPRKLFFGSGTQLSVL.

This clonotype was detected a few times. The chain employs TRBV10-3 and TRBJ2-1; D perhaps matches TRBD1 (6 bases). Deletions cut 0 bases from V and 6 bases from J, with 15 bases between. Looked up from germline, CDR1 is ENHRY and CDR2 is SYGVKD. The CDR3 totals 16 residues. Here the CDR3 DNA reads TGTGCCATCAGTGAGTCACAACGCTACAGGGTCAATGAGCAGTTCTTC. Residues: CAISESQRYRVNEQFF.

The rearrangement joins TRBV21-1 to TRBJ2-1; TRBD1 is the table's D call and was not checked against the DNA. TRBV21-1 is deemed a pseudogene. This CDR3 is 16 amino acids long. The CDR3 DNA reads TGTGCCAGCAGCAACAGAGGGGGGTCAACCTACAATGAGCAGTTCTTC. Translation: CASSNRGGSTYNEQFF.

CDR3: CASSLFKGIGGGEQYF. The CDR3 nucleotides read TGTGCCAGCAGTTTATTTAAGGGGATCGGGGGTGGCGAGCAGTACTTC. This chain uses TRBV27 with TRBJ2-7, with D maybe TRBD2 (6 bases). With 1 base removed from V and 6 bases from J, the gap between germline ends came to 19 bases. The CDR3 is 16 amino acids. The germline V gene has CDR1 MNHEY and CDR2 SMNVEV (reference sequence).

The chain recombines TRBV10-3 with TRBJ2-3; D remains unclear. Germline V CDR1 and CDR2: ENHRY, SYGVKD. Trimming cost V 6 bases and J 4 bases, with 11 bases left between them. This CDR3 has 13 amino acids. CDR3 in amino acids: CAIRALWADTQYF. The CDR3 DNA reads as TGTGCCATCAGGGCGTTATGGGCAGATACGCAGTATTTT.

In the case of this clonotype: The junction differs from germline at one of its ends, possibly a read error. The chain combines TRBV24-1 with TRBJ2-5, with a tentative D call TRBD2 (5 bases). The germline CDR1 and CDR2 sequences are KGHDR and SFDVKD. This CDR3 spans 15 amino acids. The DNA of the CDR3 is TGTGGCACCAGTGATTCATCGGAGGACCAAGAGACCCAGTACTTC. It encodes CGTSDSSEDQETQYF.

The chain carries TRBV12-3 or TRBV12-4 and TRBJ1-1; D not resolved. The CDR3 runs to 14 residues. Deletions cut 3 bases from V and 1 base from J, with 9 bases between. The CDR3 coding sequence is TGTGCCAGCAGTTTCCCAGGATGGAACACTGAAGCTTTCTTT. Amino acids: CASSFPGWNTEAFF.

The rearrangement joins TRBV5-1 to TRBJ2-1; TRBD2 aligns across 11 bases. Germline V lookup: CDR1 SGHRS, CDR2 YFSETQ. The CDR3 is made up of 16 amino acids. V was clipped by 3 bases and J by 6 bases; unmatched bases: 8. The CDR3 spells CASSSPGLAVSNEQFF. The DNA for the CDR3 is TGCGCCAGCAGCTCGCCGGGACTAGCGGTTTCCAATGAGCAGTTCTTC.

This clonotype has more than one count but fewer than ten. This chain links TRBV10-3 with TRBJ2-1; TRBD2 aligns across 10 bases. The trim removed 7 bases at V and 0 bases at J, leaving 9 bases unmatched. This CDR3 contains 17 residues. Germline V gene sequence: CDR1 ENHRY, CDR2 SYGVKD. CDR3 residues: CAIIGTSEKGSYNEQFF. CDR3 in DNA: TGTGCCATCATTGGGACTAGCGAGAAAGGCTCCTACAATGAGCAGTTCTTC.

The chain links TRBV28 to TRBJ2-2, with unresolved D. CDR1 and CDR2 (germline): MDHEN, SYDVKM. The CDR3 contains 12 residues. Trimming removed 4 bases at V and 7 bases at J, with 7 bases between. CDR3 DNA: TGTGCCAGCAGTTCTGATAACGGGGAGCTGTTTTTT. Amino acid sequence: CASSSDNGELFF.

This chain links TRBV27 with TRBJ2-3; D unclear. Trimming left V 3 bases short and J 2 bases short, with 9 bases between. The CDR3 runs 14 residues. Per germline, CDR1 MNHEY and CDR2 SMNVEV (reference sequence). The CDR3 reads CASSLPGPTDTQYF. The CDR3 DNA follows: TGTGCCAGCAGTTTGCCAGGACCCACAGATACGCAGTATTTT.